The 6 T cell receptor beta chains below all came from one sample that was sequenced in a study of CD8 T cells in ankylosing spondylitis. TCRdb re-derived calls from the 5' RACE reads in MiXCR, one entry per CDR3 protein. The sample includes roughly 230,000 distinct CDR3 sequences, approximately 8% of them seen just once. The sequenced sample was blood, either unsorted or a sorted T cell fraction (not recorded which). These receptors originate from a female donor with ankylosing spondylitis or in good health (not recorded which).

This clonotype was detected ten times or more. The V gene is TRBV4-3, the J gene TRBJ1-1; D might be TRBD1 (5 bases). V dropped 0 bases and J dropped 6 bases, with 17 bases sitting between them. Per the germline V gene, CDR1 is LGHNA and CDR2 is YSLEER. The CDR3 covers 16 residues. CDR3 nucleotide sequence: TGCGCCAGCAGCCAAGATGTCCCCCAGGCGGGGGCTGAAGCTTTCTTT. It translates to CASSQDVPQAGAEAFF.

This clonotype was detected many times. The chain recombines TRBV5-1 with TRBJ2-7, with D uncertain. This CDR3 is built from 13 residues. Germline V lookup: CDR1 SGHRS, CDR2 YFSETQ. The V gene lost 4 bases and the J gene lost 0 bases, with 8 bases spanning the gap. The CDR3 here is CASSTWNSYEQYF. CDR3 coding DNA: TGCGCCAGCAGCACGTGGAACTCCTACGAGCAGTACTTC. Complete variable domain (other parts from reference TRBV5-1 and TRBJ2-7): KAGVTQTPRYLIKTRGQQVTLSCSPISGHRSVSWYQQTPGQGLQFLFEYFSETQRNKGNFPGRFSGRQFSNSRSEMNVSTLELGDSALYLCASSTWNSYEQYFGPGTRLTVT.

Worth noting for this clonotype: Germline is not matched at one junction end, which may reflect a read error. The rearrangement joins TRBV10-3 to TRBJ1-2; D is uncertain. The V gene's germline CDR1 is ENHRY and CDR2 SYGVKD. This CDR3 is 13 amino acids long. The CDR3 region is CAISERADYGHTF. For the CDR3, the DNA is TGTGCCATCAGTGAGAGGGCAGACTATGGCCACACCTTC.

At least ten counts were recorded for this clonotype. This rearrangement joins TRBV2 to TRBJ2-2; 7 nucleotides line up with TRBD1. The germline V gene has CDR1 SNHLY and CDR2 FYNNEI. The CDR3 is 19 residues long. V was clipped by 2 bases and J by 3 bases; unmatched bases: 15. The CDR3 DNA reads TGTGCCAGCAGTGAATTGAAGTCGTTATTAGGGGGCCACACCGGGGAGCTGTTTTTT. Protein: CASSELKSLLGGHTGELFF.

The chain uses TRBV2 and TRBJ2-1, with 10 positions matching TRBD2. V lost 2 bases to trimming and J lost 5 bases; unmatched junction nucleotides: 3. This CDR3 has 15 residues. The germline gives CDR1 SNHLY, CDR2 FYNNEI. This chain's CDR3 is CASSESGLADNEQFF. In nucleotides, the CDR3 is TGTGCCAGCAGTGAATCAGGACTAGCGGACAATGAGCAGTTCTTC.

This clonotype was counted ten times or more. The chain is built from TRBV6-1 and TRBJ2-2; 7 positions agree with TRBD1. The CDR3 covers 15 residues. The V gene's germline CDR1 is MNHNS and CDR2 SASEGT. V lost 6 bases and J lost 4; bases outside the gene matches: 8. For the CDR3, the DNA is TGTGCCAGCAGACGTACAGGGGATCCCACCGGGGAGCTGTTTTTT. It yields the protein CASRRTGDPTGELFF.